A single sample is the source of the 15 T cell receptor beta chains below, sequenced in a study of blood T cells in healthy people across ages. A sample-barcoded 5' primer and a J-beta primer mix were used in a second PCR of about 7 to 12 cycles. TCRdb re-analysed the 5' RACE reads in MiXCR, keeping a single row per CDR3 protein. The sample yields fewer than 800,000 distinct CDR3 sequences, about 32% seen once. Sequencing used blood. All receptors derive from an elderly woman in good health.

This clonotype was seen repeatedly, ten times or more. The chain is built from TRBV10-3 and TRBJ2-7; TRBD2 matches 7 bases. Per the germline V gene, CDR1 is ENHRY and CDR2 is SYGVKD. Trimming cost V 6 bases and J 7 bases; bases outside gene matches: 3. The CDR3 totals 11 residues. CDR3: CAIRGLSEQYF. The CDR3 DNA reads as TGTGCCATCAGGGGACTATCTGAGCAGTACTTC.

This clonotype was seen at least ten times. The DNA for the CDR3 is TGCAGTGCTAGAGTAGGGACAGGGATGAACATTCAGTACTTC. Residues: CSARVGTGMNIQYF. The rearrangement uses TRBV20-1 and TRBJ2-4, with 9 bases fitting TRBD1. Losses at the gene ends were 1 base for V and 7 bases for J; bases not matched to a gene: 5. The CDR3 covers 14 residues. Looked up from germline, CDR1 is DFQATT and CDR2 is SNEGSKA (reference sequence).

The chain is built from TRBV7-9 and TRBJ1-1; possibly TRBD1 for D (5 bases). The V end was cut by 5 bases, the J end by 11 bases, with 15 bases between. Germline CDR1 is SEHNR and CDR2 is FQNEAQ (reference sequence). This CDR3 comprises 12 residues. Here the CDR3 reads CASSEGLLGAFF. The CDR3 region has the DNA TGTGCCAGCAGCGAGGGACTATTAGGGGCTTTCTTT.

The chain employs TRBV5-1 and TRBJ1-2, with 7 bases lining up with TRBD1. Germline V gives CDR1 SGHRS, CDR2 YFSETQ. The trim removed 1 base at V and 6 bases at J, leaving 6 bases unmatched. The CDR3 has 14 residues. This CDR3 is CASSLKQGSHGYTF. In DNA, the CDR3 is TGCGCCAGCAGCTTGAAACAGGGGTCCCATGGCTACACCTTC.

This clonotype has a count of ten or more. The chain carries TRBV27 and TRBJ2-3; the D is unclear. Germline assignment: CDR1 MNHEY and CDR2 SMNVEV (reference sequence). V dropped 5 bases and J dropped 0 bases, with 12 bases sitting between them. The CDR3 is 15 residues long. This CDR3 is CASSRRTSSTDTQYF. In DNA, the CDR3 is TGTGCCAGCAGTCGCCGGACCTCTAGCACAGATACGCAGTATTTT.

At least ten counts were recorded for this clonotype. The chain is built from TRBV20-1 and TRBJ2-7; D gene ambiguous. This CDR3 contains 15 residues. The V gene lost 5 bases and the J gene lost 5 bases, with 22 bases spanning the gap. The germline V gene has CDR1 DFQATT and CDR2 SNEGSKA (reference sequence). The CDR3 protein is CSADGYMGFRDEQYF. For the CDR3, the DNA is TGCAGTGCTGATGGTTATATGGGGTTCCGGGACGAGCAGTACTTC.

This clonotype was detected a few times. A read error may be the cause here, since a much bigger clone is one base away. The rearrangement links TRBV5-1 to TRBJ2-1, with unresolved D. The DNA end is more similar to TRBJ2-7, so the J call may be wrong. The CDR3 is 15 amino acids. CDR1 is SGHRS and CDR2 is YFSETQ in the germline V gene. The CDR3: CASSLEWSSYNEQYF. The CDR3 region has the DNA TGCGCCAGCAGCTTGGAATGGTCCTCCTACAATGAGCAGTACTTC.

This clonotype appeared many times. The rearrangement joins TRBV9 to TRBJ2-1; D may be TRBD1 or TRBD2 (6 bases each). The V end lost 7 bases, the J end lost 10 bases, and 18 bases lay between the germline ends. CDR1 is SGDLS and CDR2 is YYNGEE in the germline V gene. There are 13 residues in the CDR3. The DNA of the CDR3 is TGTGCCAGCGGCCCGAGGGGGAGGTTCGAGCAGTTCTTC. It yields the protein CASGPRGRFEQFF.

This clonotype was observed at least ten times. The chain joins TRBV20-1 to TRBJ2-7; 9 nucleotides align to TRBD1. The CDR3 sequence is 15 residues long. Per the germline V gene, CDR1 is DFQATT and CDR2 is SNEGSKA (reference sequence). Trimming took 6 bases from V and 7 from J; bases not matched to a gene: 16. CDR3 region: CSAAPEGQGFNEQYF. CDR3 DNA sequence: TGCAGTGCGGCCCCGGAGGGACAGGGTTTCAATGAGCAGTACTTC.

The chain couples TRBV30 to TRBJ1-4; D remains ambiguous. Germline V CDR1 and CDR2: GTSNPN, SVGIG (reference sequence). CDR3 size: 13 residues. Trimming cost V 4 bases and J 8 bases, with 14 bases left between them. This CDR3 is CAWTAGYEEKLFF. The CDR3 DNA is TGTGCCTGGACGGCCGGGTATGAGGAAAAACTGTTTTTT.

This CDR3 reads CASSLWSGNTDTQYF. The CDR3 DNA follows: TGTGCCAGCAGCTTATGGAGCGGGAACACAGATACGCAGTATTTT. The chain links TRBV7-6 to TRBJ2-3; 7 bases line up with TRBD2. The germline V gene has CDR1 SGHVS and CDR2 FNYEAQ. V trimming: 2 bases; J trimming: 2 bases; junction bases outside the gene matches: 4. This CDR3 region has 15 residues. The full variable domain, rest sourced from reference TRBV7-6 and TRBJ2-3, is GAGVSQSPRYKVTKRGQDVALRCDPISGHVSLYWYRQALGQGPEFLTYFNYEAQQDKSGLPNDRFSAERPEGSISTLTIQRTEQRDSAMYRCASSLWSGNTDTQYFGPGTRLTVL.

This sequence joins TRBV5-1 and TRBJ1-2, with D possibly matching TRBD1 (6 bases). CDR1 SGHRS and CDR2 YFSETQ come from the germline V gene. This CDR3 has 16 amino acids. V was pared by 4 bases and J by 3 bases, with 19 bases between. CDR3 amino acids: CASSLNNRASDYGYTF. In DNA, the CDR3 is TGCGCCAGCAGCCTTAATAACAGGGCTTCAGACTATGGCTACACCTTC.

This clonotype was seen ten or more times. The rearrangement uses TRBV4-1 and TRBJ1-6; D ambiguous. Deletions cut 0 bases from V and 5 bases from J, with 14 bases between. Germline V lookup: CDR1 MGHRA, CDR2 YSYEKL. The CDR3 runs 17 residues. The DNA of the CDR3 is TGCGCCAGCAGCCAAGATTTTAGGAGTGGAAATAATTCACCCCTCCACTTT. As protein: CASSQDFRSGNNSPLHF.

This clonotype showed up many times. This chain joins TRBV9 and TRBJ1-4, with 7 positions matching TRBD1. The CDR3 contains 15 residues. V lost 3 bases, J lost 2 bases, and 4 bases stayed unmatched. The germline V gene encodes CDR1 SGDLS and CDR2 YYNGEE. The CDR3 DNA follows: TGTGCCAGCAGCGCCTGGACAGGCACTAATGAAAAACTGTTTTTT. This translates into CASSAWTGTNEKLFF. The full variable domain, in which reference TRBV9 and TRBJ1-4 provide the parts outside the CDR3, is DSGVTQTPKHLITATGQRVTLRCSPRSGDLSVYWYQQSLDQGLQFLIQYYNGEERAKGNILERFSAQQFPDLHSELNLSSLELGDSALYFCASSAWTGTNEKLFFGSGTQLSVL.

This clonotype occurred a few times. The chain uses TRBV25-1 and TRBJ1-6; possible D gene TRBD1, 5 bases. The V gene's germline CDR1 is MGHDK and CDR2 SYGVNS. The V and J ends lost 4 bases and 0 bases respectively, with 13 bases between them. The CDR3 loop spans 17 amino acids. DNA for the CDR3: TGTGCCAGCAGTGGGATGGGGGTTAGCTCCTATAATTCACCCCTCCACTTT. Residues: CASSGMGVSSYNSPLHF.